These T cell receptor beta chains were read from a single sample in a study of CD8+ T cells in alopecia areata. Data came from immunoSEQ multiplex PCR; TCRdb stores just in-frame clones and leaves some out. The sample shows 210,000 or so clones, around 65% of them seen only once. The source material was CD4+ T cells sorted from blood, sampled between weeks 44 and 45, from a patient treated with tofacitinib. All receptors derive from a human donor with alopecia areata. The CDR3 runs from the conserved cysteine through the conserved F or W. D genes are given only for firm matches. Rows may omit the clone size; those that give it use once, few, many or a size class.

j_call,v_call,d_call,clone_size,cdr3_nt,cdr3_aa
TRBJ2-1,TRBV30,TRBD1,-,TGTGCCTGGAGTCGACAGTACGGACAGGGATTTGTCAATGAGCAGTTCTTC,CAWSRQYGQGFVNEQFF
TRBJ2-2,TRBV4-3,-,-,TGCGCCAGCAGCAGTTACACGAACACCGGGGAGCTGTTTTTT,CASSSYTNTGELFF
TRBJ1-5,TRBV7-2,TRBD1,-,TGTGCCAGCAGCTCCGCGACAGGGAAGCCCCAGCATTTT,CASSSATGKPQHF
TRBJ2-3,TRBV29-1,-,-,TGCAGCGCCGCGCCTCAAGTGGATACGCAGTATTTT,CSAAPQVDTQYF
TRBJ1-2,TRBV13,-,-,TGTGCCAGCAGCTTATACGGGGGCCATGGCTACACCTTC,CASSLYGGHGYTF
TRBJ2-1,TRBV7-9,-,-,TGTGCCAGCAGCTTACTAGATCCCTACAATGAGCAGTTCTTC,CASSLLDPYNEQFF
TRBJ2-7,TRBV12-5,TRBD1,-,TGTGCTAGTGGACAAACGGACAGGGGGCTTGTCTACGAGCAGTACTTC,CASGQTDRGLVYEQYF
TRBJ2-1,TRBV2,-,-,TGTGCCAGCAGTGAATGGTCAGGGGTGAATGAGCAGTTCTTC,CASSEWSGVNEQFF
TRBJ1-2,TRBV10-2,-,-,TGCGCCAGCAGGGACGGGAGCTATGGCTACACCTTC,CASRDGSYGYTF
TRBJ1-2,TRBV29-1,-,few,TGCAGCGTTCCCGACCCGGGGGCTAACTATGGCTACACCTTC,CSVPDPGANYGYTF
TRBJ1-2,TRBV29-1,-,few,TGCAGCGTATCATTGTCGGACTCTGGTGGCTACACCTTC,CSVSLSDSGGYTF
TRBJ2-7,TRBV5-1,TRBD1,-,TGCGCCAGCAGCTTGGAACCCCCGGGACAGATCTACGAGCAGTACTTC,CASSLEPPGQIYEQYF
TRBJ1-1,TRBV2,TRBD1,-,TGTGCCAGCAGCAACGAGGGGGCCGACACTGAAGCTTTCTTT,CASSNEGADTEAFF
TRBJ2-3,TRBV9,TRBD2,-,TGTGCCAGCAGCGTATCCCCCGGGGGGGGGAGCGCTTTGGATACGCAGTATTTT,CASSVSPGGGSALDTQYF
TRBJ1-1,TRBV29-1,-,few,TGCAGCGTCACTCACGAGGAAGCTTTCTTT,CSVTHEEAFF
TRBJ1-3,TRBV18,-,-,TGTGCCAGCTCACCACGGGCGGACACGAGCTCTGGAAACACCATATATTTT,CASSPRADTSSGNTIYF
TRBJ2-1,TRBV6-5,TRBD2,-,TGTGCCAGCAGTTACAGGCGGGGGGACTACAATGAGCAGTTCTTC,CASSYRRGDYNEQFF
TRBJ2-6,TRBV7-2,-,-,TGTGCCAGGGGGACGGCGGTTTTCGGGGCCAACGTCCTGACTTTC,CARGTAVFGANVLTF
TRBJ2-7,TRBV5-1,-,once,TGCGCCAGCAGCTTGGAATGGGTCGGCAGCGAGCAGTACTTC,CASSLEWVGSEQYF
TRBJ1-1,TRBV29-1,TRBD1,-,TGCAGCGTGGACAGGGACCTCAAAGCTTTCTTT,CSVDRDLKAFF
TRBJ2-3,TRBV7-3,TRBD2,-,TGTGCCAGCAGCACCCAAGCGGGGGGCCGCACAGATACGCAGTATTTT,CASSTQAGGRTDTQYF
TRBJ1-4,TRBV30,TRBD1,-,TGTGCCTGGAGTGTACCCGGGACAGGTGGCGAAAAACTGTTTTTT,CAWSVPGTGGEKLFF
TRBJ1-5,TRBV30,-,-,TGTGCCTGGAGTGTACTGCCAATCAGGGGTCGCAATCAGCCCCAGCATTTT,CAWSVLPIRGRNQPQHF
TRBJ1-1,TRBV6-6,-,-,TGTGCCAGCACCGCAGCTCCTATGTACACTGAAGCTTTCTTT,CASTAAPMYTEAFF
TRBJ1-1,TRBV5-1,-,-,TGCGCCAGCACCCCCAGTGAGTTGAGGGGCACTGAAGCTTTCTTT,CASTPSELRGTEAFF
TRBJ2-7,TRBV5-8,-,-,TGTGCCAGCAGCCCAAACTACGAGCAGTACTTC,CASSPNYEQYF
TRBJ2-2,TRBV5-4,-,-,TGTGCCAGCAGCAATCCAAGGGGGGAGCTGTTTTTT,CASSNPRGELFF
TRBJ1-5,TRBV27,-,-,TGTGCCAGCAGTTTAAGCCATGGGATCCAGCCCCAGCATTTT,CASSLSHGIQPQHF
TRBJ1-6,TRBV6-1,-,few,TGTGCCAGCAACTTAAAGGATAATTCACCCCTCCACTTT,CASNLKDNSPLHF
TRBJ1-1,TRBV5-6,-,few,TGTGCCAGCAGCTTGGTCTCGAACACTGAAGCTTTCTTT,CASSLVSNTEAFF
TRBJ1-2,TRBV30,TRBD1,few,TGTGCCTGGAGTACCGCCGGGACAGGGTTTACCTTC,CAWSTAGTGFTF
TRBJ2-7,TRBV7-9,-,-,TGTGCCAGCAGCTTAGGACAGGCCCCCTACGAGCAGTACTTC,CASSLGQAPYEQYF
TRBJ2-1,TRBV11-2,-,-,TGTGCCAGCAGCTTAGATCAGGGGAACGAGCAGTTCTTC,CASSLDQGNEQFF
TRBJ1-5,TRBV4-1,-,-,TGCGCCAGCAGCCAAGAGCTGGGCCTGCCCTATCAGCCCCAGCATTTT,CASSQELGLPYQPQHF
TRBJ2-3,TRBV19,-,many,TGTGCCAGTAGTATGGGGACTAGCACAGATACGCAGTATTTT,CASSMGTSTDTQYF
TRBJ1-2,TRBV30,TRBD1,-,TGTGCCTGGAGTCACACAGGGGGCGGCTACACCTTC,CAWSHTGGGYTF
TRBJ2-3,TRBV9,TRBD1,-,TGTGCCAGCAGCGACGACAGGGGGGACAAAACAGATACGCAGTATTTT,CASSDDRGDKTDTQYF
TRBJ2-3,TRBV4-1,-,few,TGCGCCAGCAGCCCGGGCACAGATACGCAGTATTTT,CASSPGTDTQYF
TRBJ2-7,TRBV29-1,TRBD1,-,TGCAGCGTACGGACAGGGCCCTCGAGGGACGAGCAGTACTTC,CSVRTGPSRDEQYF
TRBJ2-1,TRBV29-1,-,-,TGCAGCGTTGTCAGCTCCTACAATGAGCAGTTCTTC,CSVVSSYNEQFF
TRBJ1-2,TRBV7-2,-,-,TGTGCCAGCAGCTTAAAATCTCGGGGGGCCGGCGATGGCTACACCTTC,CASSLKSRGAGDGYTF
TRBJ2-7,TRBV9,-,-,TGTGCCAGCAGCGTAGGGCGCGGGGGCGACGAGCAGTACTTC,CASSVGRGGDEQYF
TRBJ1-1,TRBV29-1,-,-,TGCAGCGTTGATAGGGAGAACACTGAAGCTTTCTTT,CSVDRENTEAFF
TRBJ1-6,TRBV5-1,TRBD1,-,TGCGCCAGCAGCTTCGGCAGGGGGCTTGTATCACCCCTCCACTTT,CASSFGRGLVSPLHF
TRBJ2-7,TRBV27,-,once,TGTGCCAGCAGCTTTGGGGGATCCTCCTACGAGCAGTACTTC,CASSFGGSSYEQYF
TRBJ1-3,TRBV30,-,-,TGTGCCTGGAGTGTACCAAACAGGGCTGGAAACACCATATATTTT,CAWSVPNRAGNTIYF
TRBJ1-1,TRBV29-1,-,-,TGCAGCGTCATGAGCCCTGGACAGTCTAACACTGAAGCTTTCTTT,CSVMSPGQSNTEAFF
TRBJ2-1,TRBV5-1,TRBD1,-,TGCGCCAGCAGCCCCGCAGGGGGCCCGGGGGAATTGCAGTTCTTC,CASSPAGGPGELQFF
TRBJ2-1,TRBV6-4,-,-,TGTGCCAGCAGTGAAATTTCGGCTAGCCCTAATGAGCAGTTCTTC,CASSEISASPNEQFF
TRBJ1-2,TRBV30,TRBD1,-,TGTGCCTCCCGATTCGGGACAGGGAAGGTCGACTATGGCTACACCTTC,CASRFGTGKVDYGYTF
TRBJ2-7,TRBV9,-,-,TGTGCCAGCAGCGTAGCAGGGTATCCCTACGAGCAGTACTTC,CASSVAGYPYEQYF
TRBJ2-3,TRBV5-1,-,few,TGCGCCAGCAGACGGACCGGGACAGATACGCAGTATTTT,CASRRTGTDTQYF
TRBJ1-2,TRBV5-1,-,once,TGCGCCAGCAGCTTGGCCGGCCTAGACTATGGCTACACCTTC,CASSLAGLDYGYTF
TRBJ1-1,TRBV14,-,few,TGTGCCAGCAGCCAAGACTTGAACACTGAAGCTTTCTTT,CASSQDLNTEAFF
TRBJ2-5,TRBV2,TRBD2,-,TGTGCCAGCAGCCCCGGGACTAGCGGGGCTCCCCAGTACTTC,CASSPGTSGAPQYF
TRBJ2-3,TRBV4-3,TRBD2,few,TGCGCCAGCAGCCAAGTAGTGGGCGGGGGGGCCACAGATACGCAGTATTTT,CASSQVVGGGATDTQYF
TRBJ1-2,TRBV10-3,-,-,TGTGCCATCAGTGAGGGGGCAGATGGCTACACCTTC,CAISEGADGYTF
TRBJ1-1,TRBV29-1,-,-,TGCAGCGTTGAAGAGAAGGTGTACACTGAAGCTTTCTTT,CSVEEKVYTEAFF
TRBJ2-5,TRBV9,-,-,TGTGCCAGCAGCATGGGGGGCCGACCCCGTGAGGAGACCCAGTACTTC,CASSMGGRPREETQYF